These T cell receptor beta chains were read from a single sample in a study of T-cell memory formation after mild COVID-19. TCRdb recomputed calls from the 5' RACE reads with MiXCR, one row per CDR3 protein. This sample has under 550,000 distinct CDR3 sequences, with under 20% found just once. Sequencing input: PBMCs or a T cell subset sorted from them (not recorded which). These receptors originate from a man aged 18 to 29 who had mild COVID-19 (a few samples of this study predate the infection). Cell type and time point are not known. Each CDR3 is given with its conserved first and last residue. D genes are given only for firm matches. A clone size is listed for some rows: how often the clone was seen (once, few, many), or a class if it is expanded.

V	D	size	J	CDR3	DNA
TRBV7-9	TRBD1	few	TRBJ1-1	CASSASRGGNTEAFF	TGTGCCAGCAGCGCATCCAGGGGGGGGAACACTGAAGCTTTCTTT
TRBV12-3/TRBV12-4	TRBD2	.	TRBJ2-5	CASSLPSGGPGETQYF	TGTGCCAGCAGTCTTCCTAGCGGGGGGCCTGGCGAGACCCAGTACTTC
TRBV7-8	.	few	TRBJ2-3	CASSLVAGASGDTQYF	TGTGCCAGCAGCTTAGTGGCGGGGGCCTCCGGAGATACGCAGTATTTT
TRBV5-1	.	many	TRBJ2-2	CASSLVPTGELFF	TGCGCCAGCAGCTTGGTCCCCACCGGGGAGCTGTTTTTT
TRBV11-1	.	many	TRBJ1-1	CASSFGTANTEAFF	TGTGCCAGCAGCTTCGGGACGGCGAACACTGAAGCTTTCTTT
TRBV6-5	.	many	TRBJ2-3	CATQRDATDTQYF	TGTGCCACCCAAAGGGACGCGACAGATACGCAGTATTTT
TRBV7-9	.	.	TRBJ1-2	CASSQAYSGSIYGYTF	TGTGCCAGCAGCCAAGCCTACTCCGGATCCATCTATGGCTACACCTTC
TRBV9	TRBD2	.	TRBJ2-3	CASSVGSSGGLGDTQYF	TGTGCCAGCAGCGTAGGTTCTAGCGGGGGCCTCGGGGATACGCAGTATTTT
TRBV14	.	.	TRBJ1-2	CASSHGPSYGYTF	TGTGCCAGCAGCCACGGGCCTTCCTATGGCTACACCTTC
TRBV6-5	.	.	TRBJ2-1	CASSQPGHNEQFF	TGTGCCAGCAGCCAACCGGGACACAATGAGCAGTTCTTC
TRBV12-3/TRBV12-4	.	.	TRBJ2-6	CASRALEGSGANVLTF	TGTGCCAGCAGAGCCCTGGAGGGCTCAGGGGCCAACGTCCTGACTTTC
TRBV7-8	TRBD1	many	TRBJ2-7	CASSLAGQGGYEQYF	TGTGCCAGCAGCTTAGCTGGACAGGGGGGCTACGAGCAGTACTTC
TRBV7-2	.	many	TRBJ2-1	CASSFGLRGAGADEQFF	TGTGCCAGCAGCTTCGGGTTAAGGGGGGCAGGGGCCGATGAGCAGTTCTTC
TRBV5-5	TRBD1	.	TRBJ2-7	CASSSGTGWAEQYF	TGTGCCAGCAGCTCCGGGACAGGGTGGGCCGAGCAGTACTTC
TRBV10-3	TRBD1	.	TRBJ2-5	CAISEVRDRLQETQYF	TGTGCCATCAGTGAGGTCCGGGACAGACTCCAAGAGACCCAGTACTTC